This T cell receptor (beta chain) derives from a study of radiation and T cells in renal cell carcinoma. Specified treatment: treatment-naive control, cytoreductive nephrectomy. Clear cell pathology was present in this patient's renal cell carcinoma. The CDR3 loop spans 15 amino acids. Trimming took off 0 bases at V and 2 bases at J, with 8 bases between the two ends. CDR1 and CDR2 from the germline V gene are PRHDT and FYEKMQ (reference sequence). This table comes from immunoSEQ multiplex PCR, and its TCRdb copy is limited to in-frame clones, with some not included. The sample holds around 20,000 clones; about three fifths are singletons and the top ten take roughly a third.

The chain uses TRBV13 and TRBJ1-3, with TRBD1 as a possible D gene (6 bases). Sequencing used tumor tissue, obtained from a patient whose treatment was nephrectomy without radiotherapy. The receptor was isolated from a man over 45 with renal cell carcinoma. Here the CDR3 DNA reads TGTGCCAGCAGCTTAGGGAGACAGGCTGGAAACACCATATATTTT. Amino acids: CASSLGRQAGNTIYF.